These 32 T cell receptor beta chains were all obtained from the same sample, sequenced in a study of cytomegalovirus exposure and HLA in healthy donors. It was with 60 Vbeta and 13 Jbeta primers that the PCR ran. TCRdb's copy holds only in-frame clones and misses some; the assay was immunoSEQ multiplex PCR. The sample consists of some 150,000 clones, about 65% of them appearing once. Specimen: PBMCs. The receptors stem from a young woman in good health and CMV-seronegative.

This clone has only a few counts. The rearrangement links TRBV6-6 to TRBJ1-5; D not certain. CDR1 MNHNY and CDR2 SVGAGI come from the germline V gene (reference sequence). The CDR3 spans 14 residues. V was trimmed by 4 bases and J by 2 bases, leaving 9 bases between them. The CDR3 nucleotides read TGTGCCAGCAGTTCAGCGGGTCGCAATCAGCCCCAGCATTTT. Its protein is CASSSAGRNQPQHF.

In its sample, this clone was seen a few times. The V gene is TRBV9, the J gene TRBJ1-2; D call uncertain. The germline V gene encodes CDR1 SGDLS and CDR2 YYNGEE. The CDR3 runs to 15 residues. Deletions cut 0 bases from V and 5 bases from J, with 14 bases between. The CDR3 here is CASSVASPGKYGYTF. CDR3 nucleotides: TGTGCCAGCAGCGTAGCTAGTCCGGGGAAGTATGGCTACACCTTC. Supplemented by reference TRBV9 and TRBJ1-2, the full variable domain reads DSGVTQTPKHLITATGQRVTLRCSPRSGDLSVYWYQQSLDQGLQFLIQYYNGEERAKGNILERFSAQQFPDLHSELNLSSLELGDSALYFCASSVASPGKYGYTFGSGTRLTVV.

V gene TRBV29-1 combines with J gene TRBJ2-7, with TRBD2 matching over 7 bases. The CDR3 covers 14 residues. Germline lookup yields CDR1 SQVTM and CDR2 ANQGSEA. V shed 4 bases and J 0 bases; nucleotides not matched to a gene: 6. The CDR3 region is CSVASGASSYEQYF. The CDR3 DNA reads TGCAGCGTTGCTAGCGGAGCTAGCTCCTACGAGCAGTACTTC.

The V and J genes are TRBV7-9 and TRBJ1-1; maybe TRBD1 (6 bases). The CDR3 sequence is 14 residues long. Trimming took off 5 bases at V and 2 bases at J, with 12 bases between the two ends. Germline-derived CDR1 and CDR2 are SEHNR and FQNEAQ (reference sequence). The CDR3 nucleotides read TGTGCCAGCAGCATCGGGACATTTAACACTGAAGCTTTCTTT. It yields the protein CASSIGTFNTEAFF.

This rearrangement joins TRBV7-8 to TRBJ2-7, with 11 bases that match TRBD2. Trimming cost V 5 bases and J 2 bases; bases outside gene matches: 11. The CDR3 consists of 17 residues. CDR1 is SGHVS, CDR2 FQNEAQ, per germline. The CDR3 region has the DNA TGTGCCAGCAGCCCAACGATAGCGGGGGGGTTCCCCTACGAGCAGTACTTC. Protein product: CASSPTIAGGFPYEQYF.

The chain uses TRBV7-2 and TRBJ1-5; D gene ambiguous. In germline, CDR1 is SGHTA, CDR2 FQGNSA. V was clipped by 8 bases and J by 3 bases, with 5 bases between them. The CDR3 consists of 11 residues. Written as DNA, the CDR3 is TGTGCCAGCGGCCTCAATCAGCCCCAGCATTTT. Encoded protein: CASGLNQPQHF.

The CDR3 sequence is CSVEGLGTGSNEQFF. The DNA for the CDR3 is TGCAGCGTTGAAGGGCTCGGGACAGGGTCAAATGAGCAGTTCTTC. The chain uses TRBV29-1 and TRBJ2-1, with 9 positions matching TRBD1. V gave up 1 base and J gave up 7 bases; unmatched junction bases: 8. Germline V gives CDR1 SQVTM, CDR2 ANQGSEA. This CDR3 spans 15 amino acids.

The chain has TRBV5-4 and TRBJ2-5; 7 nucleotides align to TRBD1. Looked up from germline, CDR1 is SGHNT and CDR2 is YYREEE (reference sequence). The CDR3 has 13 amino acids. With 2 bases clipped from V and 5 bases from J, the junction kept 3 bases outside the gene matches. CDR3 amino acids: CASSFTGDETQYF. CDR3 DNA: TGTGCCAGCAGCTTTACAGGGGATGAGACCCAGTACTTC.

This clone was found a few times. V is TRBV29-1 and J is TRBJ2-7; D is possibly TRBD2 (5 bases). The CDR3 spans 12 residues. The V end lost 0 bases, the J end lost 7 bases, and 10 bases lay between the germline ends. CDR1 is SQVTM, CDR2 ANQGSEA, per germline. CDR3 in amino acids: CSVEDRDEEQYF. Written as DNA, the CDR3 is TGCAGCGTTGAAGACCGGGATGAAGAGCAGTACTTC.

V and J are TRBV28 and TRBJ1-4; 8 nucleotides agree with TRBD1. V lost 8 bases to trimming and J lost 5 bases; unmatched junction nucleotides: 1. This CDR3 region has 12 residues. In germline, CDR1 is MDHEN, CDR2 SYDVKM. CDR3 bases: TGTGCCAGCCGGGACAGGAATGAAAAACTGTTTTTT. Translated: CASRDRNEKLFF.

This chain joins TRBV7-9 and TRBJ2-5; a possible D gene is TRBD1 (6 bases). The CDR3 is 15 residues long. The germline V and J ends were trimmed by 1 base and 2 bases, with 11 bases remaining between them. CDR1 and CDR2 (germline): SEHNR, FQNEAQ (reference sequence). The CDR3 protein is CASSLGGLKQETQYF. As DNA, the CDR3 is TGTGCCAGCAGCTTAGGGGGGCTGAAACAAGAGACCCAGTACTTC. The full variable domain, with the rest looked up from reference TRBV7-9 and TRBJ2-5, is DTGVSQNPRHKITKRGQNVTFRCDPISEHNRLYWYRQTLGQGPEFLTYFQNEAQLEKSRLLSDRFSAERPKGSFSTLEIQRTEQGDSAMYLCASSLGGLKQETQYFGPGTRLLVL.

This clone was observed a handful of times. The V gene is TRBV5-1, the J gene TRBJ2-7; TRBD2 aligns across 7 bases. Trimming at V came to 4 bases and at J to 6 bases, leaving 7 bases not matched to a gene. The CDR3 consists of 13 residues. Germline V gene sequence: CDR1 SGHRS, CDR2 YFSETQ. CDR3 in DNA: TGCGCCAGCAGCCCAGGCGGGAGAGGCGAGCAGTACTTC. Translation gives CASSPGGRGEQYF.

The chain employs TRBV19 and TRBJ2-7, with a possible D match to TRBD1 (7 bases). V lost 5 bases, J lost 6 bases, and 17 bases lay in between. Germline CDR1 and CDR2: LNHDA and SQIVND (reference sequence). This CDR3 has 14 amino acids. The CDR3 loop reads CASSPTYQGGEQYF. Here the CDR3 DNA reads TGTGCCAGTAGTCCAACCTACCAGGGGGGCGAGCAGTACTTC.

The chain is built from TRBV29-1 and TRBJ1-1; maybe TRBD1 (6 bases). CDR3 size: 14 residues. Germline V gene sequence: CDR1 SQVTM, CDR2 ANQGSEA. With 3 bases removed from V and 0 bases from J, the gap between germline ends came to 11 bases. CDR3 protein: CSVEGQAMNTEAFF. The CDR3 DNA follows: TGCAGCGTTGAGGGACAAGCCATGAACACTGAAGCTTTCTTT.

The rearrangement uses TRBV10-1 and TRBJ2-5, with D maybe TRBD1 (6 bases). V dropped 0 bases and J dropped 4 bases, with 15 bases sitting between them. Per germline, CDR1 WNHNN and CDR2 SYGVQD (reference sequence). This CDR3 comprises 16 residues. For the CDR3, the DNA is TGCGCCAGCAGTGAGTCGATTCGAGGCAGGGGAGAGACCCAGTACTTC. This codes for CASSESIRGRGETQYF.

The rearrangement joins TRBV11-3 to TRBJ1-2; no firm D call. The CDR3 contains 16 residues. CDR1 SGHNT and CDR2 YENEEA come from the germline V gene. The V and J ends lost 3 bases and 4 bases respectively, with 18 bases between them. CDR3 amino acids: CASSLVPPGGGYGYTF. CDR3 nucleotides: TGTGCCAGCAGCTTGGTCCCACCAGGAGGAGGCTATGGCTACACCTTC.

This clone has a handful of counts. The CDR3 region is CASNTLGLAGVPEQYF. The CDR3 region has the DNA TGTGCCAGCAACACCTTAGGACTAGCGGGAGTCCCCGAGCAGTACTTC. V gene TRBV7-2 combines with J gene TRBJ2-7; 13 positions agree with TRBD2. The CDR3 is 16 residues long. CDR1 is SGHTA and CDR2 is FQGNSA in the germline V gene. V shed 7 bases, J shed 6 bases, and the junction held 12 bases outside the gene matches.

This clone is termed medium-sized. The same CDR3 is also encoded by other DNA sequences in this sample. The chain uses TRBV5-1 and TRBJ1-1; no reliable D call. The germline V gene has CDR1 SGHRS and CDR2 YFSETQ. V gave up 0 bases and J gave up 3 bases, with 9 bases separating them. The CDR3 sequence is 14 residues long. The CDR3 loop reads CASSLAGGYTEAFF. The CDR3, as DNA: TGCGCCAGCAGCTTGGCTGGCGGGTACACTGAAGCTTTCTTT.

The V call is TRBV2, the J call TRBJ1-1; D might be TRBD1 (5 bases). Germline values: CDR1 SNHLY, CDR2 FYNNEI. Trimming removed 7 bases from V and 1 base from J, with 13 bases in between. This CDR3 is 14 amino acids long. The CDR3 DNA sequence: TGTGCCAGCATCGGGCCCGGACAGAACACTGAAGCTTTCTTT. Its translation: CASIGPGQNTEAFF.

The chain employs TRBV7-9 and TRBJ1-5; the match to TRBD1 covers 7 bases. The germline V gene encodes CDR1 SEHNR and CDR2 FQNEAQ (reference sequence). Trimming at V came to 5 bases and at J to 3 bases, leaving 7 bases not matched to a gene. The CDR3 runs to 15 residues. CDR3 in DNA: TGTGCCAGCAGCCGGGACAGACCTATCAATCAGCCCCAGCATTTT. Amino acids: CASSRDRPINQPQHF.

V and J are TRBV11-3 and TRBJ2-1; D is unclear. V dropped 2 bases and J dropped 7 bases, with 9 bases sitting between them. The CDR3 contains 13 residues. CDR1 and CDR2 (germline): SGHNT, YENEEA. CDR3 protein: CASSLNYLNEQFF. DNA for the CDR3: TGTGCCAGCAGCTTAAATTATTTAAATGAGCAGTTCTTC.

This clone appeared a few times. The chain couples TRBV7-2 to TRBJ2-6, with D tentatively TRBD1 (6 bases). This CDR3 has 16 amino acids. Trimming stripped 5 bases from V and 1 base from J, with 12 bases between. Germline lookup yields CDR1 SGHTA and CDR2 FQGNSA. The CDR3 DNA is TGTGCCAGCAGCCGAACAGGGTCTTCTGGGGCCAACGTCCTGACTTTC. Encoded protein: CASSRTGSSGANVLTF. Complete variable domain (other parts from reference TRBV7-2 and TRBJ2-6): GAGVSQSPSNKVTEKGKDVELRCDPISGHTALYWYRQSLGQGLEFLIYFQGNSAPDKSGLPSDRFSAERTGGSVSTLTIQRTQQEDSAVYLCASSRTGSSGANVLTFGAGSRLTVL.

The V gene is TRBV25-1, the J gene TRBJ1-1; 7 bases map to TRBD1. The CDR3 is 14 amino acids. With 7 bases clipped from V and 1 base from J, the junction kept 6 bases outside the gene matches. Germline V lookup: CDR1 MGHDK, CDR2 SYGVNS. The CDR3 region has the DNA TGTGCCAGCACTCCGGGACAGACGAACACTGAAGCTTTCTTT. Translated: CASTPGQTNTEAFF. Full variable domain (outside the CDR3, taken from reference TRBV25-1 and TRBJ1-1): EADIYQTPRYLVIGTGKKITLECSQTMGHDKMYWYQQDPGMELHLIHYSYGVNSTEKGDLSSESTVSRIRTEHFPLTLESARPSHTSQYLCASTPGQTNTEAFFGQGTRLTVV.

This clone was counted between two and nine times. The chain combines TRBV27 with TRBJ1-3; 8 nucleotides align to TRBD1. CDR1 and CDR2 (germline): MNHEY, SMNVEV (reference sequence). CDR3 length: 13 amino acids. The trim removed 9 bases at V and 4 bases at J, leaving 5 bases unmatched. The DNA of the CDR3 is TGTGCCAGTTCTAACAGGGGGGGAAACACCATATATTTT. Translating gives CASSNRGGNTIYF.

The chain links TRBV19 to TRBJ1-1; the D gene is possibly TRBD1 (5 bases). V was cut by 5 bases and J by 0 bases, with 10 bases left in between. CDR3 size: 14 residues. Germline V CDR1 and CDR2: LNHDA, SQIVND (reference sequence). CDR3: CASSATAMNTEAFF. Written as DNA, the CDR3 is TGTGCCAGTAGTGCGACAGCCATGAACACTGAAGCTTTCTTT.

The gene calls are TRBV9 and TRBJ2-1; D gene uncertain. The germline V and J ends were trimmed by 1 base and 5 bases, with 4 bases remaining between them. Germline values: CDR1 SGDLS, CDR2 YYNGEE. The CDR3 spans 12 residues. The CDR3 coding sequence is TGTGCCAGCAGCGTAATTAACAATGAGCAGTTCTTC. Its protein is CASSVINNEQFF. The full variable domain, in which reference TRBV9 and TRBJ2-1 provide the parts outside the CDR3, is DSGVTQTPKHLITATGQRVTLRCSPRSGDLSVYWYQQSLDQGLQFLIQYYNGEERAKGNILERFSAQQFPDLHSELNLSSLELGDSALYFCASSVINNEQFFGPGTRLTVL.

The chain has TRBV28 and TRBJ1-2; 7 bases align to TRBD1. The length of the CDR3 is 14 residues. The J segment lost 1 base and the V segment lost 6 bases, leaving 5 bases of the junction unmatched. Germline CDR1 and CDR2: MDHEN and SYDVKM. DNA of the CDR3: TGTGCCAGCAGGTTGCCAGGGGGTAACTATGGCTACACCTTC. The encoded protein is CASRLPGGNYGYTF.

The V call is TRBV7-9, the J call TRBJ1-1, with D possibly being TRBD1 (5 bases). There are 12 residues in the CDR3. V lost 6 bases and J lost 3, with 8 bases in between. The germline gives CDR1 SEHNR, CDR2 FQNEAQ (reference sequence). CDR3 residues: CASRAGDTEAFF. As DNA, the CDR3 is TGTGCCAGCAGAGCGGGGGACACTGAAGCTTTCTTT.

The chain combines TRBV11-2 with TRBJ2-7, with a possible D match to TRBD2 (6 bases). Deletions cut 2 bases from V and 7 bases from J, with 24 bases between. Germline lookup yields CDR1 SGHAT and CDR2 FQNNGV. This CDR3 comprises 17 residues. This CDR3 is CASSLLWRASPSWEQYF. CDR3 in DNA: TGTGCCAGCAGCTTATTGTGGAGGGCCTCACCTTCCTGGGAGCAGTACTTC.

The genes are TRBV7-9 and TRBJ2-5, with a tentative D call TRBD1 (6 bases). Judging by the DNA end, TRBJ2-7 fits better; the J call may be wrong. This CDR3 is 14 amino acids long. CDR1 is SEHNR, CDR2 FQNEAQ, per germline (reference sequence). The CDR3 DNA sequence: TGTGCCAGCAGCACTTATACAGGGTTTTACGAGCAGTACTTC. Encoded protein: CASSTYTGFYEQYF.

The gene calls are TRBV28 and TRBJ1-2; possible D gene TRBD1, 6 bases. Trimming removed 7 bases at V and 5 bases at J, with 23 bases between. Looked up from germline, CDR1 is MDHEN and CDR2 is SYDVKM. The CDR3 extends over 16 amino acids. As DNA, the CDR3 is TGTGCCAGCACGATTGGTGGCTCGGGGACAAGTTATGGCTACACCTTC. Encoded protein: CASTIGGSGTSYGYTF.

The V gene is TRBV5-1, the J gene TRBJ1-4, with a tentative D call TRBD1 (5 bases). CDR3 length: 14 residues. Germline CDR1 is SGHRS and CDR2 is YFSETQ. V gave up 4 bases and J gave up 5 bases, with 12 bases separating them. The CDR3, as DNA: TGCGCCAGCAGCCTGGACATTCGAAATGAAAAACTGTTTTTT. It translates to CASSLDIRNEKLFF.